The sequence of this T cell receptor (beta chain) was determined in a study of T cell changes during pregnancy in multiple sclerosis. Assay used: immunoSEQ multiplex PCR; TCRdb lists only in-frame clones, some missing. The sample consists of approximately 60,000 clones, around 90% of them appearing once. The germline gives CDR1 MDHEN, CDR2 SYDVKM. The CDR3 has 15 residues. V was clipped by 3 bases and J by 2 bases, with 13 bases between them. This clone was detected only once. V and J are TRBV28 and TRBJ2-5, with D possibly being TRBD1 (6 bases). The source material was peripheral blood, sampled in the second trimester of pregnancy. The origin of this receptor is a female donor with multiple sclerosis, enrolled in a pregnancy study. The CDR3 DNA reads TGTGCCAGCAGTTTGCTACAGGGCGGACAAGAGACCCAGTACTTC. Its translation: CASSLLQGGQETQYF.